Reported below is one T cell receptor beta chain. Its antigen is as yet unknown. The CDR3 extends over 12 amino acids. Germline loops: CDR1 DFQATT, CDR2 SNEGSKA (reference sequence). For each CDR3 protein, TCRdb gives one entry from its re-call of the 5' RACE reads, without DNA. Recorded for this sample: approximately 22,000 distinct CDR3 sequences. The sample originates from a study of T cells expressing NK-cell markers. Points from the study as a whole: Dominant NKG2C+ clonotypes accounted for about 1.0-7.0% of CD8+ T cells in six donors. These clonotypes, the leaders elsewhere, also led the CD3+CD56-NKG2C+ fraction in four donors.

This receptor was obtained from a man aged 18-70 years in good health. Sequenced input: blood T cells: a sorted CD56 or NKG2C T cell subset, CD4+ or CD8+ T cells, or bulk PBMC T cells (not recorded which). The V call is TRBV20-1, the J call TRBJ2-1; TCRdb selects TRBD2, and the lack of DNA leaves this call unchecked. CDR3 region: CSVKGLVGEQFF.